This T cell receptor (beta chain) was captured in a study of T-cell reconstitution after alpha-beta-depleted transplantation in children. Overall study findings and caveats: It was newly produced T cells that mostly accounted for T-cell counts and diversity one year after transplant.

A note on this clonotype: Its antigen is unknown. An end of the junction does not agree with germline; a read error may underlie this.

Unique molecular identifiers tagged the TCRbeta library. Via MiXCR, TCRdb re-called the PCR reads, giving one row per CDR3 protein. Of about 870,000 distinct CDR3 sequences listed, 16% are singletons. The CDR3 has 14 amino acids. CDR1 is DFQATT, CDR2 SNEGSKA, per germline (reference sequence). The sequence was collected from a male patient under 18 who had a stem cell transplant for acute lymphoblastic leukemia, so the T cells may come from the graft donor. The sequences come from PBMCs, mostly from graft donor cells, collected 360 days after TCRalphabeta/CD19-depleted stem cell transplant. The gene calls are TRBV20-1 and TRBJ1-1; D is undetermined. DNA for the CDR3: TGCTGTGCTAGAGAATCTTTGTTGGTCGCTGAAGCTTTCTTT. Protein product: CCARESLLVAEAFF.